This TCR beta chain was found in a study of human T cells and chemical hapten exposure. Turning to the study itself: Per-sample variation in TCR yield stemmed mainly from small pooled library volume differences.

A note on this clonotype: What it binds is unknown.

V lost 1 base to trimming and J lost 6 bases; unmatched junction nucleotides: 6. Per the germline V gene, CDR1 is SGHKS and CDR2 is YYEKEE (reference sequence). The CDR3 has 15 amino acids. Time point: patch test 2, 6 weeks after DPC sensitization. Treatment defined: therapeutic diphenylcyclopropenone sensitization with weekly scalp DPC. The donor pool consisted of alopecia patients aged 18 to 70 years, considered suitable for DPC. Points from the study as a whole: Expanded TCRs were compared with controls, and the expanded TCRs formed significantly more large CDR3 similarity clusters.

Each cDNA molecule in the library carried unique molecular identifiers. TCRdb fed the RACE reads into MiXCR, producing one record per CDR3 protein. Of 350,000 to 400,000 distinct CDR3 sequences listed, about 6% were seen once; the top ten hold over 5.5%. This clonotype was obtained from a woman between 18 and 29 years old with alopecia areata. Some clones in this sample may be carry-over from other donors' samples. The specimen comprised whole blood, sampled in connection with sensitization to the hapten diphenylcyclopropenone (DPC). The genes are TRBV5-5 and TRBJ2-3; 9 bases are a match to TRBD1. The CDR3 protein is CASSLSGTGFDTQYF. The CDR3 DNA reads TGTGCCAGCAGCTTGTCCGGGACAGGGTTTGATACGCAGTATTTT. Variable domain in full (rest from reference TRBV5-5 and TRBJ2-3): DAGVTQSPTHLIKTRGQQVTLRCSPISGHKSVSWYQQVLGQGPQFIFQYYEKEERGRGNFPDRFSARQFPNYSSELNVNALLLGDSALYLCASSLSGTGFDTQYFGPGTRLTVL.